This TCR beta chain was sequenced in a study of T cell repertoires in cytomegalovirus infection. TCRdb passed the reads through MiXCR, listing each CDR3 protein once. The data show about 530,000 distinct CDR3 sequences, around 27% seen once. Broader study findings: There were carriers of CMV plus the relevant HLA, and cumulative public TCR beta family frequency identified them. Ex vivo, HLA-C-restricted CMV-specific TCR beta clonotypes prevailed over the rest of the response.

The sample holds a few counts of this clonotype. What it recognizes is unknown. Germline V lookup: CDR1 LNHDA, CDR2 SQIVND (reference sequence). V lost 6 bases, J lost 0 bases, and 16 bases stayed unmatched. This CDR3 spans 20 amino acids. The rearrangement joins TRBV19 to TRBJ2-1; TRBD2 aligns across 11 bases. The TCR originated in a human donor in good health (CMV status not recorded). Some clones in this sample may be carry-over from other donors' samples. The specimen was PBMCs. CDR3 coding DNA: TGTGCCAGTAGCATACAGGGCATTAGCGGGAGGGCTAACTCCTACAATGAGCAGTTCTTC. Translated, it gives CASSIQGISGRANSYNEQFF.